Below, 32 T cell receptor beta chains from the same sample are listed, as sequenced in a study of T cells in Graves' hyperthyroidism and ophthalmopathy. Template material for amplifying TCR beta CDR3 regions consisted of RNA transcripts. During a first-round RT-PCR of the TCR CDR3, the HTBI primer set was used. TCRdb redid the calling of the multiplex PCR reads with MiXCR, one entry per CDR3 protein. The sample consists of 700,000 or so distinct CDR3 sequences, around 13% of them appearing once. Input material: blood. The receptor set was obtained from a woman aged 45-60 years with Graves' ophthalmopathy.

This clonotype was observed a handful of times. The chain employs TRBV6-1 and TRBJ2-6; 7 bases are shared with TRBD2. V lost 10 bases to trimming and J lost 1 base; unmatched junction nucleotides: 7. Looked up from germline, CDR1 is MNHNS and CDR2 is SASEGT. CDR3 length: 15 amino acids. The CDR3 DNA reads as TGTGCCACCAAAGGGGACTATTCTGGGGCCAACGTCCTGACTTTC. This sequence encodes CATKGDYSGANVLTF.

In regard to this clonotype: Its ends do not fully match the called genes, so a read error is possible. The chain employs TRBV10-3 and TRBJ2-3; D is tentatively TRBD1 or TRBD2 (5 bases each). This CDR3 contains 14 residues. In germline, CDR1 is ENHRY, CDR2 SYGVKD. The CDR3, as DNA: TGTGCCATCAGTGAGTTGAGGGACGCAGATGCGCAGTATTTT. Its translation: CAISELRDADAQYF.

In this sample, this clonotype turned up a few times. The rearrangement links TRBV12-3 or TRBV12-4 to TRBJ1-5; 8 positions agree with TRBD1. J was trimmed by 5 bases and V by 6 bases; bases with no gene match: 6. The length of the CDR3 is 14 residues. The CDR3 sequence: CASRRPGQDQPQHF. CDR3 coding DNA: TGTGCCAGCAGAAGGCCGGGACAGGATCAGCCCCAGCATTTT.

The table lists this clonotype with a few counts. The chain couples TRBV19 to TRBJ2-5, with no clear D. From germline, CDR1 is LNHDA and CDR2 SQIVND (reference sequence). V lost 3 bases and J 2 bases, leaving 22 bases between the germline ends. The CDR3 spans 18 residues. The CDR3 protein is CASSIGVGRLGTQETQYF. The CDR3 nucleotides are TGTGCCAGTAGTATTGGCGTAGGACGGCTCGGTACACAAGAGACCCAGTACTTC.

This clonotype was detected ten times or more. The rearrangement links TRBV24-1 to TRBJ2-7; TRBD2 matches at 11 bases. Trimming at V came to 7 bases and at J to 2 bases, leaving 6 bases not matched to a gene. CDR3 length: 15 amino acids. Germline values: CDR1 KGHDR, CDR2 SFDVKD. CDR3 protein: CATRRTSGPTYEQYF. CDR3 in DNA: TGTGCCACCAGAAGGACTAGCGGGCCTACCTACGAGCAGTACTTC.

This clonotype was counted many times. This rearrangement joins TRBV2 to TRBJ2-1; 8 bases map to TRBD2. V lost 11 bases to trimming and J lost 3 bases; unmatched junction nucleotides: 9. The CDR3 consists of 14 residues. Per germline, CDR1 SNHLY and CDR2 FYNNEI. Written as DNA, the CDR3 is TGTGCCGGCACGGGCCTAGCGGGCTACAATGAGCAGTTCTTC. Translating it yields CAGTGLAGYNEQFF. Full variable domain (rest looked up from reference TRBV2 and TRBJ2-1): EPEVTQTPSHQVTQMGQEVILRCVPISNHLYFYWYRQILGQKVEFLVSFYNNEISEKSEIFDDQFSVERPDGSNFTLKIRSTKLEDSAMYFCAGTGLAGYNEQFFGPGTRLTVL.

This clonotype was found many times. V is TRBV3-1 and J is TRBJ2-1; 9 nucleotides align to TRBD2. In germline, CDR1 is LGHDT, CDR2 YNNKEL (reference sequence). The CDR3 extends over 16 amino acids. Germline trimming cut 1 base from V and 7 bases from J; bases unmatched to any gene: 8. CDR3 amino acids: CASSQVGAGGRNEQFF. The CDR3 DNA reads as TGTGCCAGCAGCCAAGTAGGCGCGGGAGGGAGAAATGAGCAGTTCTTC.

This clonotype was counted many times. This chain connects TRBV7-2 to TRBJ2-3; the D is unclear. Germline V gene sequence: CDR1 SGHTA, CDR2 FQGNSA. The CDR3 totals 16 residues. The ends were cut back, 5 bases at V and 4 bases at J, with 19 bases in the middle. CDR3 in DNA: TGTGCCAGCAGCCGAAATCCGGGTCTAAGGGCAGATACGCAGTATTTT. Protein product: CASSRNPGLRADTQYF. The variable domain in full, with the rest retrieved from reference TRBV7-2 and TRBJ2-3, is GAGVSQSPSNKVTEKGKDVELRCDPISGHTALYWYRQSLGQGLEFLIYFQGNSAPDKSGLPSDRFSAERTGGSVSTLTIQRTQQEDSAVYLCASSRNPGLRADTQYFGPGTRLTVL.

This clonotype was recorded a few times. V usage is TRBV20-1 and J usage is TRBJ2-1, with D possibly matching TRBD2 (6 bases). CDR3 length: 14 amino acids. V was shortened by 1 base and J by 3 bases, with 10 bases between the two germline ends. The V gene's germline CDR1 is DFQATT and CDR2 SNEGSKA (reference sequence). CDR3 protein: CSARGDSFYNEQFF. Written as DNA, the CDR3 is TGCAGTGCTAGAGGGGACTCATTCTACAATGAGCAGTTCTTC.

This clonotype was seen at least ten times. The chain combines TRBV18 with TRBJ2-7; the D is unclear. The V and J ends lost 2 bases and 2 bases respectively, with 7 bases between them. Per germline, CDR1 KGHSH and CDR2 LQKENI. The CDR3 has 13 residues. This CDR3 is CASSPSNPYEQYF. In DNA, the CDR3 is TGTGCCAGCTCACCAAGTAACCCCTACGAGCAGTACTTC.

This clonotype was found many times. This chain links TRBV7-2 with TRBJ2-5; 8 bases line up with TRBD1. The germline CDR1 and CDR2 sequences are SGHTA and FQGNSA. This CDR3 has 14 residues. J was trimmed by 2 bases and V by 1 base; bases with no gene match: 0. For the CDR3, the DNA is TGTGCCAGCAGCTTAGACAGGGGGCAAGAGACCCAGTACTTC. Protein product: CASSLDRGQETQYF.

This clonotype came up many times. DNA of the CDR3: TGCGCCAGCAGCCAAACACCTAGCGGGGCAATCTCCTACGAGCAGTACTTC. It codes for CASSQTPSGAISYEQYF. The chain joins TRBV4-1 to TRBJ2-7; 9 positions agree with TRBD2. CDR1 MGHRA and CDR2 YSYEKL come from the germline V gene. This CDR3 has 17 amino acids. The J segment lost 0 bases and the V segment lost 2 bases, leaving 8 bases of the junction unmatched.

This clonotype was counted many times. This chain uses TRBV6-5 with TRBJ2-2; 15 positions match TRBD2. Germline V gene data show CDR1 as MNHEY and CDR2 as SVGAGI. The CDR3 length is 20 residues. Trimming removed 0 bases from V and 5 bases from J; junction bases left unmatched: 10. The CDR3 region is CASSYSYGLAGGPKTGELFF. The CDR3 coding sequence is TGTGCCAGCAGTTACTCGTACGGACTAGCGGGAGGGCCAAAAACCGGGGAGCTGTTTTTT.

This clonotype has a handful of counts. CDR3 nucleotides: TGTGCCTGGATAGGGGCTGGGGCCAACGTCCTGACTTTC. It yields the protein CAWIGAGANVLTF. The V gene is TRBV30, the J gene TRBJ2-6, with D possibly TRBD1 on 5 matching bases. V lost 4 bases, J lost 2 bases, and 6 bases lay in between. Germline CDR1 GTSNPN, CDR2 SVGIG (reference sequence). The CDR3 is made up of 13 amino acids.

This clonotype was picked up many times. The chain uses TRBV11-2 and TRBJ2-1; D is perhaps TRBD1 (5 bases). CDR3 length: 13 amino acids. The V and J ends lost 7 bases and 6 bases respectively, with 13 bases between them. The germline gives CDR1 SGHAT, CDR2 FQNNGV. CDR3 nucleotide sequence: TGTGCCAGCAAAGTAACAGGTCTCAATGAGCAGTTCTTC. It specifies CASKVTGLNEQFF.

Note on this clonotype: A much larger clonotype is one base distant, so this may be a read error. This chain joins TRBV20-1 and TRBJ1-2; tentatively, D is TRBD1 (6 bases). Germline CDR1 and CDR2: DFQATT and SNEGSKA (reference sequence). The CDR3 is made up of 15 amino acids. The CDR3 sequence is CSATVFQGINHGYTF. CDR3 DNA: TGCAGTGCTACAGTATTTCAGGGGATTAACCATGGCTACACCTTC.

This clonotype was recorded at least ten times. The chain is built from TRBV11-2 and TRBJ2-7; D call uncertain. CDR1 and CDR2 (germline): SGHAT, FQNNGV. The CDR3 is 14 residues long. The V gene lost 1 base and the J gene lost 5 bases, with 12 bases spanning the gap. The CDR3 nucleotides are TGTGCCAGCAGCTTAGCTGGTATTGGGGACGAGCAGTACTTC. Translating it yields CASSLAGIGDEQYF.

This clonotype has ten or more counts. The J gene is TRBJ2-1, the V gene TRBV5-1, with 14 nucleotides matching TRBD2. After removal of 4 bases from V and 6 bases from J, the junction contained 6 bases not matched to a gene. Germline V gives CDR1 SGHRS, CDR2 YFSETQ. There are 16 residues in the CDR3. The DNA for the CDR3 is TGCGCCAGCAGCCCTACAGGGACTAGCGGGAGCAATGAGCAGTTCTTC. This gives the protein CASSPTGTSGSNEQFF.

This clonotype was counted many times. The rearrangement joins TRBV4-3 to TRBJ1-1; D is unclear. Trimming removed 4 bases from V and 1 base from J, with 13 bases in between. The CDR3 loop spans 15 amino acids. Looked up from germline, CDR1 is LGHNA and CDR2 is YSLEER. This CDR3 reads CASSPAHGENTEAFF. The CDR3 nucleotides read TGCGCCAGCAGCCCCGCCCACGGGGAGAACACTGAAGCTTTCTTT.

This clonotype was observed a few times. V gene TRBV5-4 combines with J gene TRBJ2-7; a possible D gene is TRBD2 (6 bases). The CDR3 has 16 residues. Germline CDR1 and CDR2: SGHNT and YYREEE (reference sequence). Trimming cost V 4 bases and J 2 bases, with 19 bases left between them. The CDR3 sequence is CASSHGGTSGAYEQYF. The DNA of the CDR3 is TGTGCCAGCAGCCACGGGGGAACCTCCGGGGCCTACGAGCAGTACTTC.

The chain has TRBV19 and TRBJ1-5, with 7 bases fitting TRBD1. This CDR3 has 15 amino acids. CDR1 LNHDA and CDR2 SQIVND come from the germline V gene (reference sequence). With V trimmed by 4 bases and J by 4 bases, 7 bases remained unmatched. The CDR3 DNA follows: TGTGCCAGTAGTAGGTCCGGGACAGATAATCAGCCCCAGCATTTT. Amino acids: CASSRSGTDNQPQHF.

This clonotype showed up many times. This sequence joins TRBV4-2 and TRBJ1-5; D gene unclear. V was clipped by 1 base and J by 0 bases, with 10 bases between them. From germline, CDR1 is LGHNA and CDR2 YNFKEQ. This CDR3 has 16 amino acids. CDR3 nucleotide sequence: TGTGCCAGCAGCCAAGTAGGCCGGATTAGCAATCAGCCCCAGCATTTT. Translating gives CASSQVGRISNQPQHF.

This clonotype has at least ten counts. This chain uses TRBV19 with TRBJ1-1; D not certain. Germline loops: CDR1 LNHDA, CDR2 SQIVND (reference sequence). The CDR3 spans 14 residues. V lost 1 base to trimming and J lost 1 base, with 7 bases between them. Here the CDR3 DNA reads TGTGCCAGTAGTATAGGTGCAGAGAACACTGAAGCTTTCTTT. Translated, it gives CASSIGAENTEAFF. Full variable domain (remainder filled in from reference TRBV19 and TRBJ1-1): DGGITQSPKYLFRKEGQNVTLSCEQNLNHDAMYWYRQDPGQGLRLIYYSQIVNDFQKGDIAEGYSVSREKKESFPLTVTSAQKNPTAFYLCASSIGAENTEAFFGQGTRLTVV.

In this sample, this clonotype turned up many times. CDR3 region: CASSPLRESPPQHF. The CDR3 nucleotides are TGTGCCAGCTCACCACTACGAGAATCCCCGCCCCAGCATTTT. V is TRBV18 and J is TRBJ1-5, with D hard to call. Germline-derived CDR1 and CDR2 are KGHSH and LQKENI. This CDR3 has 14 amino acids. Trimming shortened V by 1 base and J by 9 bases, and 13 bases separated the two germline ends.

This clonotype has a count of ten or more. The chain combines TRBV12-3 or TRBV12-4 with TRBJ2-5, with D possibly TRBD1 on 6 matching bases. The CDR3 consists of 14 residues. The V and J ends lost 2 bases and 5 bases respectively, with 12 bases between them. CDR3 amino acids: CASSLQGLWETQYF. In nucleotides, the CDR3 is TGTGCCAGCAGTTTACAGGGGCTGTGGGAGACCCAGTACTTC.

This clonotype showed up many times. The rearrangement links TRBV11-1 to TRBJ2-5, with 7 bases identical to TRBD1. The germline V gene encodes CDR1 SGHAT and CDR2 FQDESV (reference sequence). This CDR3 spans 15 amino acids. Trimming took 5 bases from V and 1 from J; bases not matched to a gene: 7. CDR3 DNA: TGTGCCAGCAGCACAACGGACAGGAGCCAAGAGACCCAGTACTTC. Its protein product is CASSTTDRSQETQYF.

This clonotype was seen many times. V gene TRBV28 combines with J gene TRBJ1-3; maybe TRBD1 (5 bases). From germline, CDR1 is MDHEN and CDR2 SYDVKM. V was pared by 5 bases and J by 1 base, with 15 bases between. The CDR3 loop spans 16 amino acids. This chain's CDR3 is CASSIGTYPSGNTIYF. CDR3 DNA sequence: TGTGCCAGCAGTATAGGGACTTATCCTTCTGGAAACACCATATATTTT. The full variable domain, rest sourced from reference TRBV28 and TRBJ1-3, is DVKVTQSSRYLVKRTGEKVFLECVQDMDHENMFWYRQDPGLGLRLIYFSYDVKMKEKGDIPEGYSVSREKKERFSLILESASTNQTSMYLCASSIGTYPSGNTIYFGEGSWLTVV.

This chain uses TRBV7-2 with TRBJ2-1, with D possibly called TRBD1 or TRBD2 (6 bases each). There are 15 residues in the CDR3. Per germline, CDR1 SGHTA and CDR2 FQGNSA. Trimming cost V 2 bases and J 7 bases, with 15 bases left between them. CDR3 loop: CASSLNGGRNNEQFF. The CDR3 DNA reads TGTGCCAGCAGCTTAAATGGGGGGCGGAATAATGAGCAGTTCTTC.

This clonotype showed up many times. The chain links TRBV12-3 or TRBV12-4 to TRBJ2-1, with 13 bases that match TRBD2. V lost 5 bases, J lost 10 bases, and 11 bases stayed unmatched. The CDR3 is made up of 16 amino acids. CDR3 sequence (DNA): TGTGCCAGCAGTCCTTTACGGGGACTAGCGGGAAACGAGCAGTTCTTC. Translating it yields CASSPLRGLAGNEQFF.

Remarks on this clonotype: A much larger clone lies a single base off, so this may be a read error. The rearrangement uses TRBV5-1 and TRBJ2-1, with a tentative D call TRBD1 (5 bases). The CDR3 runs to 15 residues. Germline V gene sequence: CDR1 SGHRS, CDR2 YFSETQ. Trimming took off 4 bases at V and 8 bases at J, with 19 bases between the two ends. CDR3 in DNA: TGCGCCAGCAGCCCTTTGTCACAGGTAGTACATGAGCAGTTCTTC. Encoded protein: CASSPLSQVVHEQFF.

CDR3 amino acids: CASSFIPGDNEQFF. The DNA for the CDR3 is TGTGCCAGCAGCTTTATTCCAGGGGACAATGAGCAGTTCTTC. The chain combines TRBV7-9 with TRBJ2-1; tentative D call: TRBD1 (6 bases). CDR3 length: 14 amino acids. Trimming removed 3 bases from V and 5 bases from J, with 11 bases in between. Germline V gives CDR1 SEHNR, CDR2 FQNEAQ (reference sequence).

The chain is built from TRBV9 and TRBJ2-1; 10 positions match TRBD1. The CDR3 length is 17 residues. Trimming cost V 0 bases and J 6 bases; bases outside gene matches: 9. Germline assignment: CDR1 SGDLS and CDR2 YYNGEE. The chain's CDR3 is CASSVDLGQGVLNEQFF. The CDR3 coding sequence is TGTGCCAGCAGCGTAGACCTCGGACAGGGGGTTCTCAATGAGCAGTTCTTC.